This T cell receptor beta chain was captured in a study of blood T cell repertoires in COVID-19. Per the authors' pipeline: Estimated nucleated cell counts came from reference gene primer amplification. Clones were sequenced by immunoSEQ multiplex PCR, and TCRdb holds only the in-frame ones, with some missing. V and J calls plus clone size are reproduced from that table; the DNA served to infer D and trimming. Here the sample spans a few hundred thousand clones, approximately 79% being singletons. CDR3 length: 16 amino acids. The V end was cut by 0 bases, the J end by 3 bases, with 15 bases between. Germline values: CDR1 MNHEY, CDR2 SVGEGT.

This chain joins TRBV6-2 or TRBV6-3 and TRBJ2-7; unclear D gene. Specimen: peripheral blood. The receptor was isolated from a human donor in a cohort sampled during active COVID-19. Written as DNA, the CDR3 is TGTGCCAGCAGTTACTCGAGCCGGCTAGATATCTACGAGCAGTACTTC. Its protein is CASSYSSRLDIYEQYF.